This is a list of T cell receptor beta chains from one sample in a study of tumor and adjacent non-tumor tissue in lung cancer. TCRdb itself ran the multiplex PCR reads through MiXCR, one entry per CDR3 protein. The repertoire holds about 200,000 distinct CDR3 sequences, with 71% as singletons. Sequencing used lung tumor tissue. The origin of the receptors is a man aged 55 to 70 with non-small cell lung cancer. Each CDR3 is given without its conserved first and last residue. Clone size, where shown, is once, few, many, or a class for clones that have expanded.

size,J,V,CDR3
-,TRBJ1-1,TRBV6-1,ASSSPRATEAF
-,TRBJ1-1,TRBV11-2,ASSPSRGPLRGEAS
many,TRBJ1-6,TRBV13,ASSFRGRNSPLH
few,TRBJ1-4,TRBV5-1,ASSSGSRSNEKLF
once,TRBJ2-5,TRBV6-6,ASGYRDRGQETQY
-,TRBJ2-5,TRBV20-1,SALRAAGIQETQY
-,TRBJ1-5,TRBV20-1,SARVRTGHSNQSQH
-,TRBJ1-1,TRBV19,ASSMYFIGTEAF
-,TRBJ1-3,TRBV20-1,NARKVGARGNTIY
-,-,TRBV11-2,ASSPTLGADTQH
-,TRBJ2-5,TRBV18,ASSLIAGRGETQY
-,TRBJ2-3,TRBV20-1,CALRGTSGSGDTQY
-,TRBJ2-3,TRBV12-3/TRBV12-4,ASTPVGADTQY
-,TRBJ2-1,TRBV6-2/TRBV6-3,ASIYIGGSQDEQF
-,TRBJ1-5,TRBV12-3/TRBV12-4,ASSFRGIQPRH
-,TRBJ2-6,TRBV6-2/TRBV6-3,ASRTDQGTDGANVLT
-,TRBJ2-6,TRBV30,AWERSSGANVLT
-,TRBJ2-5,TRBV5-5,ASSLVWGREAQY
-,TRBJ1-2,TRBV6-1,ASRETVVYGYT
once,TRBJ2-5,TRBV23-1,ASNPPEGQETQY
-,TRBJ2-7,TRBV12-3/TRBV12-4,ASSSDTTFKEY
-,TRBJ2-3,TRBV6-5,ANSLLVGGPNTQY